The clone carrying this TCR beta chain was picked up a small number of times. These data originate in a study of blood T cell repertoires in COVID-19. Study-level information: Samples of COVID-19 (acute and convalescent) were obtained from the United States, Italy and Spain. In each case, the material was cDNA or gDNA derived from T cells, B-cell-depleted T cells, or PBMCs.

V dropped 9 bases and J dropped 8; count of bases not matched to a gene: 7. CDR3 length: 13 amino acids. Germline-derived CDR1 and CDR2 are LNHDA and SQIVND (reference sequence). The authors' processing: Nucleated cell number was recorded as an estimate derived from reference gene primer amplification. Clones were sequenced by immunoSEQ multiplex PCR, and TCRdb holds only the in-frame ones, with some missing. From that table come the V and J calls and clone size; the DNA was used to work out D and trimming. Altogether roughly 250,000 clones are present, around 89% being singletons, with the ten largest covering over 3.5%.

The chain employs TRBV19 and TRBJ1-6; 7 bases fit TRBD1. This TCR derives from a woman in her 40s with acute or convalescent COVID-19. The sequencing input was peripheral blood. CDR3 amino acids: CASRRDRDSPLHF. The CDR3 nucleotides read TGTGCCAGCCGCCGGGACAGAGATTCACCCCTCCACTTT.